The entry below gives a single TCR beta chain sequence along with its context. The table came from immunoSEQ multiplex PCR; TCRdb's copy has only in-frame clones and leaves some out. The table shows about 2,500 clones, with less than 80% occurring only once. These data belong to a study of T cell repertoires and HLA-DP antigens. HeLa cells expressing allogeneic DPB1 restimulated the approximately 15-day-expanded CD4+ cells for about 23 h. Cells were stimulated with HeLa cells transduced with HLA-DPA1/DPB1, HLA-DM, invariant chain and CD80. This CDR3 is built from 14 residues. Trimming took 4 bases from V and 6 from J, leaving 13 bases between them. The germline CDR1 and CDR2 sequences are SEHNR and FQNEAQ (reference sequence).

The clonotype was recovered from a man between 60 and 70 years old in good health and CMV-seronegative. Material: CD137- CD4+ T cells from cultured PBMCs. The chain couples TRBV7-9 to TRBJ2-1; D assignment may be TRBD1 or TRBD2 (5 bases each). This CDR3 reads CASSSRDLSNEQFF. In nucleotides, the CDR3 is TGTGCCAGCAGCTCCCGGGACCTCTCCAATGAGCAGTTCTTC.